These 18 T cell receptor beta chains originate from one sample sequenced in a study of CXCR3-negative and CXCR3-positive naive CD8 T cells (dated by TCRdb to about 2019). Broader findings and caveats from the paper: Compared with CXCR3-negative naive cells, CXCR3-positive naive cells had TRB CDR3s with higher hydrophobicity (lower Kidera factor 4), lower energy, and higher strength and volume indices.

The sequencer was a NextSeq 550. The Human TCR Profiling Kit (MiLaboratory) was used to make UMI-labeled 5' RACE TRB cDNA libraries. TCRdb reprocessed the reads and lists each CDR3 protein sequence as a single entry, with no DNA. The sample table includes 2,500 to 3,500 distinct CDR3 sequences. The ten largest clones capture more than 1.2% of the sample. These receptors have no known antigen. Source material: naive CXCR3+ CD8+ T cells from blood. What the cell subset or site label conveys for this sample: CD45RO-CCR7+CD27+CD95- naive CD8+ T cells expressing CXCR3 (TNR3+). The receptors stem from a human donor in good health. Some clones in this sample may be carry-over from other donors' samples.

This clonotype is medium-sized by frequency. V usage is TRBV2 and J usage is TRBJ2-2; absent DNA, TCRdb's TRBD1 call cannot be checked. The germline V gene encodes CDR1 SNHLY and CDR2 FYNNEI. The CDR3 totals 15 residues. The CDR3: CASSESGPNTGELFF.

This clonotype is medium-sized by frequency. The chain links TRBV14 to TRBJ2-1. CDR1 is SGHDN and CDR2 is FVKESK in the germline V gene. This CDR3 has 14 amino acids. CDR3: CASSHGVSYNEQFF.

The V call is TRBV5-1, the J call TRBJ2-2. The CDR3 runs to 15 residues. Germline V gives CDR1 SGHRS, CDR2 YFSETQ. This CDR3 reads CASSLGATNTGELFF. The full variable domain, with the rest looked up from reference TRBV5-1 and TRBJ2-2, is KAGVTQTPRYLIKTRGQQVTLSCSPISGHRSVSWYQQTPGQGLQFLFEYFSETQRNKGNFPGRFSGRQFSNSRSEMNVSTLELGDSALYLCASSLGATNTGELFFGEGSRLTVL.

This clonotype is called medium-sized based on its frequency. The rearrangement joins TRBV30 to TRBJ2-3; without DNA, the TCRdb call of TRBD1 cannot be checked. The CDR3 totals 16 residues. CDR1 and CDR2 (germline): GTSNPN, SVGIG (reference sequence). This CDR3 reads CAWSMGRRGGTDTQYF.

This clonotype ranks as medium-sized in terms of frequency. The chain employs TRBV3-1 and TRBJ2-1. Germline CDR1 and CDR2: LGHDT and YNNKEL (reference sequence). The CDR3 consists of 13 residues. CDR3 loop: CASSQDGVSEQFF.

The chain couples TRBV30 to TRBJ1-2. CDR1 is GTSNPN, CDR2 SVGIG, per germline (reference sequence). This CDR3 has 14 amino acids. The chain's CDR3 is CAWSEPTVNYGYTF.

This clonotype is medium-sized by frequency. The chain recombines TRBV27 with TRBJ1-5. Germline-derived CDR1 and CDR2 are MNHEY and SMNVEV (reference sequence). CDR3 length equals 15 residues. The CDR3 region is CASSLAAVSNQPQHF.

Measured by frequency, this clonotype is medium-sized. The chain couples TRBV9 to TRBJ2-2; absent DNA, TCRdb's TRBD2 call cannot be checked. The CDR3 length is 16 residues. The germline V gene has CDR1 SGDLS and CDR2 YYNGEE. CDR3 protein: CASSVRTSGETGELFF. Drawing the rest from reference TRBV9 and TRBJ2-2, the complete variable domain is DSGVTQTPKHLITATGQRVTLRCSPRSGDLSVYWYQQSLDQGLQFLIQYYNGEERAKGNILERFSAQQFPDLHSELNLSSLELGDSALYFCASSVRTSGETGELFFGEGSRLTVL.

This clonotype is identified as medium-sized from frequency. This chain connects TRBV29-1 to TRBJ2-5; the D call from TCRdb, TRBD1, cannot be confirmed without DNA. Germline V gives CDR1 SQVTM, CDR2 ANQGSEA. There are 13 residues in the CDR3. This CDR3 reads CSVSWQGKETQYF.

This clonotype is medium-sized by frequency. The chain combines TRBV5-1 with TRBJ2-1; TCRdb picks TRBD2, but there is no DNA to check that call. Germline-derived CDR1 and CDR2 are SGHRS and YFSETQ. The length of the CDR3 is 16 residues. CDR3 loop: CASSLVASGRYNEQFF.

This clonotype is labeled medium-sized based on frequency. CDR3 in amino acids: CASTLGARSSTDTQYF. This rearrangement joins TRBV9 to TRBJ2-3; the TCRdb call, TRBD1, lacks DNA for checking. This CDR3 has 16 amino acids. From germline, CDR1 is SGDLS and CDR2 YYNGEE.

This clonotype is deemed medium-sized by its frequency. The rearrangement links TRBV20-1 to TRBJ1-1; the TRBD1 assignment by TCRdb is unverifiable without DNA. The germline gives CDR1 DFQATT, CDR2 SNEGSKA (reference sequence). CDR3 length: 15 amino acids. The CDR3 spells CSAPAPGQGIAEAFF.

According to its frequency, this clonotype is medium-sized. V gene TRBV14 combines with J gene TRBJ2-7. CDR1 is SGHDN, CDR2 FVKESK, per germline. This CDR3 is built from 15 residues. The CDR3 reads CASSQDWSQIYEQYF.

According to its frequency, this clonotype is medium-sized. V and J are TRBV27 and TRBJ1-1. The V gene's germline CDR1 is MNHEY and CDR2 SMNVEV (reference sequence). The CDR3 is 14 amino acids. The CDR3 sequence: CASSLSGGGTEAFF.

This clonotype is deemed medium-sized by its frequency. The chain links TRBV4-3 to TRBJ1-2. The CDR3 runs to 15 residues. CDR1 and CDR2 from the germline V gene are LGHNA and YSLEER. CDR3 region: CASSLLLAPGGGYTF.

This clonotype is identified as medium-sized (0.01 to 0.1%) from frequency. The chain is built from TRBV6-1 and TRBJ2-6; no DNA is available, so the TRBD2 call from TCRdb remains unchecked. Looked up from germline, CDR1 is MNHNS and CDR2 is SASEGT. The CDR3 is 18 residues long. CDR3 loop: CASSEAPPEEPDANVLTF.

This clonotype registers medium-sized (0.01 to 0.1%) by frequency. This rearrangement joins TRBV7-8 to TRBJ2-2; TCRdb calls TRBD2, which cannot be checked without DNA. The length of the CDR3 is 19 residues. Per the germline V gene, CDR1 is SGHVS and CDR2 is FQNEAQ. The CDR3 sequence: CASSFPIQLWAQNTGELFF.

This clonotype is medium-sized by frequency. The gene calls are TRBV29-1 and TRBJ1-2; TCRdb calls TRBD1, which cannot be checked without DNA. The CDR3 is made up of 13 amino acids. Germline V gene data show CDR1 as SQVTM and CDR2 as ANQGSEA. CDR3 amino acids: CSARTGGRYGYTF.